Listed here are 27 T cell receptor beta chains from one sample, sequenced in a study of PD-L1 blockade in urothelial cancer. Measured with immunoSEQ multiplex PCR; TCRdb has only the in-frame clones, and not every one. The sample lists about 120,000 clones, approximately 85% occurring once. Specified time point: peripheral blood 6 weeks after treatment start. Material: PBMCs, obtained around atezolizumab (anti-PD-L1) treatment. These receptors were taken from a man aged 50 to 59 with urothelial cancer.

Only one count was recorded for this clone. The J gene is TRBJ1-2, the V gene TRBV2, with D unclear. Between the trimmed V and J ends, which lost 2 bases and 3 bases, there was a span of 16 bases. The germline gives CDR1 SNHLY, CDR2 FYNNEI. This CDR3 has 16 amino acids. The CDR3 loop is CASSERQGLGYYGYTF. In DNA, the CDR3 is TGTGCCAGCAGTGAACGCCAAGGTTTGGGCTACTATGGCTACACCTTC.

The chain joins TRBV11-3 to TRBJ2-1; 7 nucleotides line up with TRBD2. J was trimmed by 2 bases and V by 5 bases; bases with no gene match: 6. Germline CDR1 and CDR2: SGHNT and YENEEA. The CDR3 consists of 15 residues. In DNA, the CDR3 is TGTGCCAGCAGCCAAGAAGCGGGACCCTACAATGAGCAGTTCTTC. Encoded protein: CASSQEAGPYNEQFF.

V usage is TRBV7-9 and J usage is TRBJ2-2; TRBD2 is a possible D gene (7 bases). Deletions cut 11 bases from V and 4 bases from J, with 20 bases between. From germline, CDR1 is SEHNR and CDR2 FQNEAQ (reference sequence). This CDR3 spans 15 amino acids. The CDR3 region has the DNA TGTGCCGGGGGGGCCAGGGCGGCTCTCACCGGGGAGCTGTTTTTT. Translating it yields CAGGARAALTGELFF.

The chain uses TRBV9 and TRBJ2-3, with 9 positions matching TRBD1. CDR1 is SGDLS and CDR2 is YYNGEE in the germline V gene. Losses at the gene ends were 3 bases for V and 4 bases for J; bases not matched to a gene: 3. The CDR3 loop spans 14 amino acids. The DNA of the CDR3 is TGTGCCAGCAGCGCAGGGACAGGGCCAGATACGCAGTATTTT. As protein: CASSAGTGPDTQYF.

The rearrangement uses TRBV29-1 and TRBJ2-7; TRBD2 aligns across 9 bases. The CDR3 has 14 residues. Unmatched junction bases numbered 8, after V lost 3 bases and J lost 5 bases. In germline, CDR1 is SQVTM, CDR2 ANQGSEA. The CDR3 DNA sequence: TGCAGCGTTGATATAGCGGGAGAGGCCAACGAGCAGTACTTC. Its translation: CSVDIAGEANEQYF.

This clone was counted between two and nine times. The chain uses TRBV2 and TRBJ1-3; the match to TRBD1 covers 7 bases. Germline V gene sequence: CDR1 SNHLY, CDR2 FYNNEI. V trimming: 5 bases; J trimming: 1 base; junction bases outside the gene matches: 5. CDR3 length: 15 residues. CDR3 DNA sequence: TGTGCCAGCAGTTCTACAGGGGTTTCTGGAAACACCATATATTTT. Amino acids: CASSSTGVSGNTIYF.

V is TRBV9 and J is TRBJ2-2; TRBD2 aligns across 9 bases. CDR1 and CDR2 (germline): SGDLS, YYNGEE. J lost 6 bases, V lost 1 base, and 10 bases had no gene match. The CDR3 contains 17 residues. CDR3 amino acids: CASSVTSGRPRAGELFF. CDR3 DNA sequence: TGTGCCAGCAGCGTAACCAGCGGGAGGCCGAGGGCCGGGGAGCTGTTTTTT.

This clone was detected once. The CDR3 sequence is CASSLDTSYNEQFF. The CDR3 nucleotides are TGTGCCAGCAGCTTAGATACATCCTACAATGAGCAGTTCTTC. This chain joins TRBV11-3 and TRBJ2-1, with D uncertain. The CDR3 contains 14 residues. Germline CDR1 is SGHNT and CDR2 is YENEEA. Between the trimmed V and J ends, which lost 0 bases and 1 base, there was a span of 4 bases.

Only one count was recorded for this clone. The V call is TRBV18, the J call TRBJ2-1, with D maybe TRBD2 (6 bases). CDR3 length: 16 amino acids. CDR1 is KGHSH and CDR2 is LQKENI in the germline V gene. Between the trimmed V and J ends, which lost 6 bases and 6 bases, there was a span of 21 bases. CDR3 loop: CASSGSWRGVGNEQFF. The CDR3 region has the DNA TGTGCCAGCTCGGGCTCTTGGCGGGGAGTGGGCAATGAGCAGTTCTTC.

CDR3 DNA sequence: TGTGCCAGCAGCGTAGGACTAGCGGGAGAGCAGTTCTTC. Residues: CASSVGLAGEQFF. V gene TRBV11-2 combines with J gene TRBJ2-1; the match to TRBD2 covers 12 bases. CDR1 is SGHAT and CDR2 is FQNNGV in the germline V gene. The J segment lost 10 bases and the V segment lost 5 bases, leaving 3 bases of the junction unmatched. CDR3 size: 13 residues.

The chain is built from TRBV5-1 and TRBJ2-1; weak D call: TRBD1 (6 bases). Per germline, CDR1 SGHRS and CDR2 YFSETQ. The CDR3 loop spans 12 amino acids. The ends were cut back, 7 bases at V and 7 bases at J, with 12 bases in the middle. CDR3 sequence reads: CASSAGTNEQFF. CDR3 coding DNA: TGCGCCAGCTCGGCCGGGACAAATGAGCAGTTCTTC.

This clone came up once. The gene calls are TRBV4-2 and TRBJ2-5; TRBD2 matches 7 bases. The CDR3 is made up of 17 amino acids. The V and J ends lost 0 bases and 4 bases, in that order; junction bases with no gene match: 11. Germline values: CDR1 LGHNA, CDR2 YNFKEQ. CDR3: CASSQDLTSSYGETQYF. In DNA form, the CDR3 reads TGTGCCAGCAGCCAAGATCTGACTAGCTCTTACGGAGAGACCCAGTACTTC.

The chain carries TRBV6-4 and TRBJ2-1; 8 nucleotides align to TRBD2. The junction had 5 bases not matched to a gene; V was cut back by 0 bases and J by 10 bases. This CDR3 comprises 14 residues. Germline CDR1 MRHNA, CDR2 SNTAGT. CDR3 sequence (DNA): TGTGCCAGCAGTGACTCGGGCGGGAGGTTAGAGCAGTTCTTC. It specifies CASSDSGGRLEQFF.

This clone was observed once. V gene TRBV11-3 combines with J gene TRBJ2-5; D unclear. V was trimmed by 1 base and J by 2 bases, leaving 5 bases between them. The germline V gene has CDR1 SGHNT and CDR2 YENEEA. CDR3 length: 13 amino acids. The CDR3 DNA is TGTGCCAGCAGCTTAGGTCTTCAAGAGACCCAGTACTTC. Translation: CASSLGLQETQYF.

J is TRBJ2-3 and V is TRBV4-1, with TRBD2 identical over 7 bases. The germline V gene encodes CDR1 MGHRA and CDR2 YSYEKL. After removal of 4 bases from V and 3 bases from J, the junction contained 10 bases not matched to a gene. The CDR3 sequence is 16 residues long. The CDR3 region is CASSRLGRETTDTQYF. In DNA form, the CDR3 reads TGCGCCAGCAGCCGACTAGGGCGGGAGACGACAGATACGCAGTATTTT.

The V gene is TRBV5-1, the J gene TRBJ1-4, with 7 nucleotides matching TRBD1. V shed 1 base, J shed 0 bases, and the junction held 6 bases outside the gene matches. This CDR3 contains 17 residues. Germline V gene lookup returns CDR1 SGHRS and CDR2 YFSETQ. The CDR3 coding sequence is TGCGCCAGCAGCTTGAGGGGGCCGGGCACAACTAATGAAAAACTGTTTTTT. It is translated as CASSLRGPGTTNEKLFF. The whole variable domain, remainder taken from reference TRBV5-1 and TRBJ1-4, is KAGVTQTPRYLIKTRGQQVTLSCSPISGHRSVSWYQQTPGQGLQFLFEYFSETQRNKGNFPGRFSGRQFSNSRSEMNVSTLELGDSALYLCASSLRGPGTTNEKLFFGSGTQLSVL.

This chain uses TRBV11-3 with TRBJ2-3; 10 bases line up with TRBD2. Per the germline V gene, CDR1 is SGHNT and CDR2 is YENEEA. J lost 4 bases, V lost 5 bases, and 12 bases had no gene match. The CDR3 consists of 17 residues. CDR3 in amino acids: CASSGLAVAGGSDTQYF. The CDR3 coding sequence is TGTGCCAGCAGCGGACTAGCGGTTGCGGGAGGTTCAGATACGCAGTATTTT.

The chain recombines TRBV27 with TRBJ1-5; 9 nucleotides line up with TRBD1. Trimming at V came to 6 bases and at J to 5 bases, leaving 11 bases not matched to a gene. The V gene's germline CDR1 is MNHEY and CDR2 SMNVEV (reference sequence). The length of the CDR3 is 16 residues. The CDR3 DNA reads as TGTGCCAGCAGACCCCATACAGGGGGCTGGGATCAGCCCCAGCATTTT. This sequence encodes CASRPHTGGWDQPQHF.

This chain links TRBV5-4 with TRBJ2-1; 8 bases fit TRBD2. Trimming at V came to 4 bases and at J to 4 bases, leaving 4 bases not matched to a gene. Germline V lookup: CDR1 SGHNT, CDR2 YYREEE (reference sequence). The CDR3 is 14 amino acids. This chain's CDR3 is CASSLSGVYNEQFF. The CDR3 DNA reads TGTGCCAGCAGCCTTAGCGGGGTTTACAATGAGCAGTTCTTC. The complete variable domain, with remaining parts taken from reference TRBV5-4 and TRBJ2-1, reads ETGVTQSPTHLIKTRGQQVTLRCSSQSGHNTVSWYQQALGQGPQFIFQYYREEENGRGNFPPRFSGLQFPNYSSELNVNALELDDSALYLCASSLSGVYNEQFFGPGTRLTVL.

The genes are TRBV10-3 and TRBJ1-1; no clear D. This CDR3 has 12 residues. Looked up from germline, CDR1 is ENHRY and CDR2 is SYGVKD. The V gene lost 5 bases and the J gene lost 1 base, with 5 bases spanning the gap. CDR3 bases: TGTGCCATCAGTACTGGGAACACTGAAGCTTTCTTT. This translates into CAISTGNTEAFF.

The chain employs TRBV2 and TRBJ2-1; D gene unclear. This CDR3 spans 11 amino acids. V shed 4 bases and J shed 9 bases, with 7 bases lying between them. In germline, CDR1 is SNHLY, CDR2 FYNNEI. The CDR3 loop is CASSGAIEQFF. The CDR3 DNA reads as TGTGCCAGCAGTGGCGCAATTGAGCAGTTCTTC.

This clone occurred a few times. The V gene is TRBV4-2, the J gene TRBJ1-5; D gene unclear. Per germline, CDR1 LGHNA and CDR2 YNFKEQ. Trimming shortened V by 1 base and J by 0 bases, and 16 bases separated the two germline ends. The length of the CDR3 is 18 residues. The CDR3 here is CASSQGSGSTNSNQPQHF. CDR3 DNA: TGTGCCAGCAGCCAAGGTTCGGGTAGCACAAATAGCAATCAGCCCCAGCATTTT.

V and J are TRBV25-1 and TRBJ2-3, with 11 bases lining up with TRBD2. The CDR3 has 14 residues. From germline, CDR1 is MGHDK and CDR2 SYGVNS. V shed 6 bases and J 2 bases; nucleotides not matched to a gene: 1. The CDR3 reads CASRLAGVTDTQYF. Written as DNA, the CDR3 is TGTGCCAGCAGACTAGCGGGGGTCACAGATACGCAGTATTTT.

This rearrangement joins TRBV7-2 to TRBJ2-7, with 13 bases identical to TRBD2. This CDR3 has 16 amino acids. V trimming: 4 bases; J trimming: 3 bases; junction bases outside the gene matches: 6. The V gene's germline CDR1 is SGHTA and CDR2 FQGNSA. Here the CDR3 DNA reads TGTGCCAGCAGCTCCAGGACTAGCGGGAGATTCTACGAGCAGTACTTC. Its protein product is CASSSRTSGRFYEQYF.

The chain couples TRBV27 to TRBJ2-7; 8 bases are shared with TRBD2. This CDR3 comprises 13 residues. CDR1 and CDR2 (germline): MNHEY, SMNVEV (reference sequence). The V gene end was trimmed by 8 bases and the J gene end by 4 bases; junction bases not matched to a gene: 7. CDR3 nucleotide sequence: TGTGCCAGCGATAAGCGGGAGCTGTACGAGCAGTACTTC. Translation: CASDKRELYEQYF.

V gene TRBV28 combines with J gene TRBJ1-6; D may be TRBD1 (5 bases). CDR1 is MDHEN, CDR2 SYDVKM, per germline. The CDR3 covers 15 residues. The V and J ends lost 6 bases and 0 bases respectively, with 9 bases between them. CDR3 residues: CASRSGGSYNSPLHF. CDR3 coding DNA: TGTGCCAGCAGGTCGGGGGGCTCCTATAATTCACCCCTCCACTTT.

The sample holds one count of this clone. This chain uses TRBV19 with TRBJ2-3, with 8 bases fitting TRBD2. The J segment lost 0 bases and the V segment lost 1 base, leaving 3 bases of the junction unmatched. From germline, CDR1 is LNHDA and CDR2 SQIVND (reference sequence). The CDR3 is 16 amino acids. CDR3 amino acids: CASSIASGPSTDTQYF. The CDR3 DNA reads TGTGCCAGTAGTATAGCTAGCGGGCCAAGCACAGATACGCAGTATTTT. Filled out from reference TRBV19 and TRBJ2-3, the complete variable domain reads DGGITQSPKYLFRKEGQNVTLSCEQNLNHDAMYWYRQDPGQGLRLIYYSQIVNDFQKGDIAEGYSVSREKKESFPLTVTSAQKNPTAFYLCASSIASGPSTDTQYFGPGTRLTVL.